The entry below gives a single T cell receptor (beta chain) sequence along with its context. As yet, its antigen is unknown. This entry is derived from a study of blood T cells in healthy people across ages. Study-wide points: A conclusive naive versus antigen-experienced comparison was prevented by the unsorted PBMCs. The recorded TCR beta diversity per million T cells decreased in a roughly linear manner with age.

V was cut by 5 bases and J by 2 bases, with 7 bases left in between. This CDR3 comprises 12 residues. Germline loops: CDR1 SEHNR, CDR2 FQNEAQ (reference sequence). Primers used in a second PCR of roughly 6 to 12 cycles were a sample-barcoded 5' primer and a J-beta primer mix. A single record per CDR3 protein comes from TCRdb applying MiXCR to the 5' RACE reads. The sample has about 1.4 million distinct CDR3 sequences, approximately 59% seen once; the top ten hold about 6.3%. This clonotype was obtained from a man between 18 and 29 years old in good health. The genes are TRBV7-9 and TRBJ2-7; no reliable D call. Sequencing was carried out using blood. CDR3 nucleotides: TGTGCCAGCAGCGATACCCCCTACGAGCAGTACTTC. This gives the protein CASSDTPYEQYF.